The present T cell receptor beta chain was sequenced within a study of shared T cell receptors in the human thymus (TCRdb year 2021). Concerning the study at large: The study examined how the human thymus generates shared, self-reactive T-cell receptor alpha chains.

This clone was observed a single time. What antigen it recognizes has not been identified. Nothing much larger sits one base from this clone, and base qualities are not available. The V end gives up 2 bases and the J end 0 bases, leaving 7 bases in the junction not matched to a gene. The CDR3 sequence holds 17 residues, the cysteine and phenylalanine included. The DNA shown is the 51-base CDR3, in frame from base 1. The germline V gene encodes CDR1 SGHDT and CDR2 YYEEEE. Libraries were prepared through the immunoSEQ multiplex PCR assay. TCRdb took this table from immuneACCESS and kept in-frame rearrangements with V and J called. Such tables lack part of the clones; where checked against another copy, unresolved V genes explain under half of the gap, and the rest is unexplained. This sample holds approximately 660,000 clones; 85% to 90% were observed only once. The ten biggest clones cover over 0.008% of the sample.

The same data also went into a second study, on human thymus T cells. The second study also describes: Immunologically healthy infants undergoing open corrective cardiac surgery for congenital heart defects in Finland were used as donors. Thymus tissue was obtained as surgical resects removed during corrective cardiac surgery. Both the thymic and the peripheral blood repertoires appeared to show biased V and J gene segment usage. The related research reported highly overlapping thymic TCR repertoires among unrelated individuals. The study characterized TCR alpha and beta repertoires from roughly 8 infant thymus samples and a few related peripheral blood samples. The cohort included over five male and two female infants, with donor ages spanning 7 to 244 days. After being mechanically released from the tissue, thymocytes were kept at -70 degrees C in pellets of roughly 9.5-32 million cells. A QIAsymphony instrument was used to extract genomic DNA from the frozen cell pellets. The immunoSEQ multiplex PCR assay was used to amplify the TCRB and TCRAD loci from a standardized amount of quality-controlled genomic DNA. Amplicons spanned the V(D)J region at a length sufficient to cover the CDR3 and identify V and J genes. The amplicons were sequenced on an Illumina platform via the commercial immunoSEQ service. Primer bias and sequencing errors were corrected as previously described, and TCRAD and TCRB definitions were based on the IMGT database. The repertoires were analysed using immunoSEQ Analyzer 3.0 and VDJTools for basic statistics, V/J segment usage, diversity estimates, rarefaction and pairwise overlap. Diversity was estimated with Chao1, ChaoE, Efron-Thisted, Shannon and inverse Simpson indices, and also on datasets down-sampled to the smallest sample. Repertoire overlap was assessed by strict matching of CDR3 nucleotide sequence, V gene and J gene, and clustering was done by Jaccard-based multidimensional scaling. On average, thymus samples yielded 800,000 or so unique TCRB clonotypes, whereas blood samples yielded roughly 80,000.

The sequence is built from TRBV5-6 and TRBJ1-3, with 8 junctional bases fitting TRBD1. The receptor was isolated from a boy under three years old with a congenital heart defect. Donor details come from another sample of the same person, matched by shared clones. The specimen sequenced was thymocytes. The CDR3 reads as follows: CASSLGQGLTSGNTIYF. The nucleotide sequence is TGTGCCAGCAGCTTAGGACAGGGCCTAACCTCTGGAAACACCATATATTTT.